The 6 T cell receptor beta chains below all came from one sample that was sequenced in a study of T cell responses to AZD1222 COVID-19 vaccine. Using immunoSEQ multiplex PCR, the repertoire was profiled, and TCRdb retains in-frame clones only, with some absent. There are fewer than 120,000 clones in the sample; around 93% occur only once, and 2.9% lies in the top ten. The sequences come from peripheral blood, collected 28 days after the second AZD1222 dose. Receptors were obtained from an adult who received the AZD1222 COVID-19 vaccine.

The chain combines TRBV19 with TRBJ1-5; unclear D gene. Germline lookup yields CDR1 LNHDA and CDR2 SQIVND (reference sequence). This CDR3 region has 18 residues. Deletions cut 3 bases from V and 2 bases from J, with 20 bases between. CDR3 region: CASSIRIYQWEGNQPQHF. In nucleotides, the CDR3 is TGTGCCAGTAGTATTAGAATTTATCAATGGGAGGGCAATCAGCCCCAGCATTTT.

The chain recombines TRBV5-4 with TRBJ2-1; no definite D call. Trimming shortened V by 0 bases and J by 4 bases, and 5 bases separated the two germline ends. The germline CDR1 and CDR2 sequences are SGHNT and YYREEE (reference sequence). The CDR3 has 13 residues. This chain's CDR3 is CASSLATYNEQFF. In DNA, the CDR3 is TGTGCCAGCAGCTTGGCTACTTACAATGAGCAGTTCTTC.

CDR3 in DNA: TGTGCCAGTATCCCCTGGGGTACCGGGGAGCTGTTTTTT. Its protein product is CASIPWGTGELFF. The V and J genes are TRBV19 and TRBJ2-2, with D uncertain. V was shortened by 7 bases and J by 5 bases, with 11 bases between the two germline ends. The CDR3 totals 13 residues. CDR1 and CDR2 (germline): LNHDA, SQIVND (reference sequence).

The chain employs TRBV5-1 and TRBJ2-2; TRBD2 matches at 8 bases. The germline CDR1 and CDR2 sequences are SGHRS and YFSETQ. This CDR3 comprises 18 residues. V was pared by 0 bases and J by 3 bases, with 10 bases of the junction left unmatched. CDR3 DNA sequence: TGCGCCAGCAGCTTGGTTTACGGGAGGGCCGGGGACACCGGGGAGCTGTTTTTT. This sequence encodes CASSLVYGRAGDTGELFF.

CDR3 sequence: CASSSNPQGAVGQPQHF. For the CDR3, the DNA is TGTGCCAGCAGCTCCAATCCTCAGGGGGCCGTAGGACAGCCCCAGCATTTT. This chain uses TRBV7-9 with TRBJ1-5, with 8 bases that match TRBD1. J gave up 7 bases and V 4 bases, and 15 bases lay outside the gene matches. This CDR3 region has 17 residues. Germline V gives CDR1 SEHNR, CDR2 FQNEAQ (reference sequence).

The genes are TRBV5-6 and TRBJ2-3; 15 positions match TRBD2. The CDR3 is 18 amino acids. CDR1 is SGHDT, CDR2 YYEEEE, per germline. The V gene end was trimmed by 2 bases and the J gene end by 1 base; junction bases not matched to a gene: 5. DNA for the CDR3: TGTGCCAGCAGCTTCTGGGGACTAGCGGGGGGAGGCACAGATACGCAGTATTTT. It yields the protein CASSFWGLAGGGTDTQYF.